These 13 T cell receptor beta chains were sequenced from one sample in a study of cytomegalovirus exposure and HLA in healthy donors. The PCR ran on 60 Vbeta and 13 Jbeta primers. Profiling relied on immunoSEQ multiplex PCR, and the TCRdb table lists in-frame clones only, not all of them. Its listing shows 85,000 to 90,000 clones. Sequencing was performed on PBMCs. These receptors all stem from a man aged 50-60 years in good health and CMV-seropositive.

This chain's CDR3 is CASSPQSGTGQADTQYF. DNA of the CDR3: TGTGCCAGCAGCCCACAATCCGGGACAGGGCAAGCAGATACGCAGTATTTT. The rearrangement joins TRBV9 to TRBJ2-3; 9 nucleotides line up with TRBD1. This CDR3 is 17 amino acids long. Unmatched junction bases numbered 13, after V lost 4 bases and J lost 4 bases. The germline V gene encodes CDR1 SGDLS and CDR2 YYNGEE.

The J gene is TRBJ2-1, the V gene TRBV6-5; TRBD2 agrees at 10 bases. Germline V lookup: CDR1 MNHEY, CDR2 SVGAGI. There are 15 residues in the CDR3. V gave up 0 bases and J gave up 10 bases; unmatched junction bases: 6. This CDR3 is CASSYSAGGPGEQFF. In DNA, the CDR3 is TGTGCCAGCAGTTACTCAGCGGGAGGGCCGGGGGAGCAGTTCTTC.

The chain links TRBV5-1 to TRBJ2-7; 11 bases fit TRBD2. With 4 bases clipped from V and 2 bases from J, the junction kept 5 bases outside the gene matches. CDR1 is SGHRS, CDR2 YFSETQ, per germline. The CDR3 consists of 15 residues. The CDR3, as DNA: TGCGCCAGCAGCCCTCGGACTAGCGGGCCCTACGAGCAGTACTTC. Translation gives CASSPRTSGPYEQYF. Drawing the rest from reference TRBV5-1 and TRBJ2-7, the complete variable domain is KAGVTQTPRYLIKTRGQQVTLSCSPISGHRSVSWYQQTPGQGLQFLFEYFSETQRNKGNFPGRFSGRQFSNSRSEMNVSTLELGDSALYLCASSPRTSGPYEQYFGPGTRLTVT.

This chain joins TRBV29-1 and TRBJ2-1; 12 bases are a match to TRBD2. The junction had 7 bases not matched to a gene; V was cut back by 6 bases and J by 7 bases. Per germline, CDR1 SQVTM and CDR2 ANQGSEA. The length of the CDR3 is 14 residues. CDR3 DNA sequence: TGCAGCGTGGCTTCCGGGACTAGCGGGAATGAGCAGTTCTTC. Its translation is CSVASGTSGNEQFF.

As for this clone: Other DNA sequences from this sample encode an identical CDR3 as well. The chain has TRBV28 and TRBJ1-2; D remains ambiguous. Germline-derived CDR1 and CDR2 are MDHEN and SYDVKM. V shed 5 bases and J shed 7 bases, with 11 bases lying between them. CDR3 length: 12 residues. The CDR3 region has the DNA TGTGCCAGCAGTAAAGCGGCGGGTGGCTACACCTTC. Its translation: CASSKAAGGYTF.

The CDR3 coding sequence is TGTGCCAGCAGCCCCCGGGGCGGGAGGGCCCGGCGGACCGGGGAGCTGTTTTTT. It encodes CASSPRGGRARRTGELFF. The rearrangement joins TRBV7-2 to TRBJ2-2; TRBD2 matches 9 bases. Germline V gene sequence: CDR1 SGHTA, CDR2 FQGNSA. V dropped 5 bases and J dropped 5; count of bases not matched to a gene: 15. The CDR3 runs to 18 residues.

V is TRBV7-2 and J is TRBJ2-7; 8 bases agree with TRBD2. The CDR3 sequence is 14 residues long. Germline trimming cut 5 bases from V and 0 bases from J; bases unmatched to any gene: 3. CDR1 is SGHTA and CDR2 is FQGNSA in the germline V gene. The CDR3 DNA sequence: TGTGCCAGCAGCGAAAGCGGGAGCTCCTACGAGCAGTACTTC. Encoded protein: CASSESGSSYEQYF.

The chain joins TRBV2 to TRBJ1-1; D remains unclear. Germline loops: CDR1 SNHLY, CDR2 FYNNEI. Trimming stripped 9 bases from V and 0 bases from J, with 11 bases between. The CDR3 extends over 13 amino acids. The CDR3 region is CARKTSMNTEAFF. In DNA form, the CDR3 reads TGTGCCAGAAAGACAAGCATGAACACTGAAGCTTTCTTT.

The rearrangement joins TRBV28 to TRBJ2-1; TRBD1 matches 10 bases. The trim removed 5 bases at V and 7 bases at J, leaving 2 bases unmatched. The CDR3 has 13 amino acids. CDR1 is MDHEN, CDR2 SYDVKM, per germline. CDR3 in DNA: TGTGCCAGCAGTGGGGACAGGGGAAATGAGCAGTTCTTC. Its translation: CASSGDRGNEQFF.

The chain has TRBV19 and TRBJ1-5; a possible D gene is TRBD1 (6 bases). Germline assignment: CDR1 LNHDA and CDR2 SQIVND (reference sequence). Trimming cost V 3 bases and J 0 bases, with 9 bases left between them. CDR3 length equals 15 residues. The CDR3 is CASSIGQISNQPQHF. As DNA, the CDR3 is TGTGCCAGTAGTATCGGACAGATTAGCAATCAGCCCCAGCATTTT.

This chain uses TRBV30 with TRBJ2-2; 8 bases are shared with TRBD1. Germline lookup yields CDR1 GTSNPN and CDR2 SVGIG (reference sequence). The length of the CDR3 is 15 residues. V shed 8 bases and J 1 base; nucleotides not matched to a gene: 9. CDR3 nucleotide sequence: TGTGCCCAGAATAAACAGGGGGTGAACACCGGGGAGCTGTTTTTT. This codes for CAQNKQGVNTGELFF.

The chain employs TRBV18 and TRBJ1-2; possibly TRBD1 for D (5 bases). V was clipped by 7 bases and J by 3 bases, with 6 bases between them. Germline V CDR1 and CDR2: KGHSH, LQKENI. The CDR3 consists of 11 residues. Written as DNA, the CDR3 is TGTGCCAGCTGGGACTACTATGGCTACACCTTC. Its protein product is CASWDYYGYTF. The full variable domain, completed using reference TRBV18 and TRBJ1-2, is NAGVMQNPRHLVRRRGQEARLRCSPMKGHSHVYWYRQLPEEGLKFMVYLQKENIIDESGMPKERFSAEFPKEGPSILRIQQVVRGDSAAYFCASWDYYGYTFGSGTRLTVV.

The V gene is TRBV7-2, the J gene TRBJ2-3; 16 nucleotides agree with TRBD2. With 0 bases clipped from V and 6 bases from J, the junction kept 6 bases outside the gene matches. This CDR3 spans 18 amino acids. The germline V gene encodes CDR1 SGHTA and CDR2 FQGNSA. The CDR3 sequence is CASSLAPGLAGGGDTQYF. The CDR3 DNA sequence: TGTGCCAGCAGCTTAGCCCCGGGACTAGCGGGAGGGGGGGATACGCAGTATTTT.